This T cell receptor beta chain comes out of a study of PD-L1 blockade in urothelial cancer. Study at large: Patients with male sex and bladder-origin urothelial cancer accounted for twenty-five of 29 enrolled. Blood samples had a median of 141,255 T cells.

As for time point: peripheral blood 6 weeks after treatment start. The count of this clone is one. This CDR3 region has 16 residues. The V end was cut by 1 base, the J end by 2 bases, with 13 bases between. CDR1 MNHNS and CDR2 SASEGT come from the germline V gene. Some clones are missing from TCRdb's copy, which holds only in-frame ones; the method was immunoSEQ multiplex PCR. The table lists roughly 100,000 clones, roughly 85% of them singletons, with around 7.7% in the top ten. Sequences were derived from PBMCs, sampled around atezolizumab (anti-PD-L1) treatment. This chain joins TRBV6-1 and TRBJ2-3; D might be TRBD2 (5 bases). This receptor was obtained from a man between 65 and 79 years old with urothelial cancer. The CDR3 reads CASSEVVSGDTDTQYF. The CDR3 DNA sequence: TGTGCCAGCAGTGAAGTTGTTTCCGGGGACACAGATACGCAGTATTTT.